The rows below give T cell receptor beta chains drawn from one sample of a study of T cells after yellow fever vaccination. One entry per CDR3 protein, called by TCRdb with MiXCR from the 5' RACE reads. The sample shows some 300,000 distinct CDR3 sequences, around 10% of them seen only once. This sample comprised CD4+ T cells sorted from PBMCs, obtained 45 days after the yellow fever booster vaccination. All receptors derive from a man between 18 and 35 years old who received the YFV17D yellow fever vaccine. Each CDR3 is given with its conserved first and last residue. The D gene is left open where the match is weak. The size field is filled for only some rows; it gives once, few, many or a size class.

TRBJ2-5	TRBV24-1	TRBD1	NA	TGTGCCACCAGTGACCCAAGGACAGGCCAAGAGACCCAGTACTTC	CATSDPRTGQETQYF
TRBJ2-2	TRBV7-2	NA	many	TGTGCCAGCAGCGGAGCGGTGACCGGGGAGCTGTTTTTT	CASSGAVTGELFF
TRBJ1-5	TRBV7-7	NA	many	TGTGCCAGCAGCTGGCACCAGGGCCCCATTGATCAGCCCCAGCATTTT	CASSWHQGPIDQPQHF
TRBJ2-5	TRBV6-5	NA	NA	TGTGCCAGCAGTTACTCGGTCAGCCCGGTCGTTCCGACCCAGTACTTC	CASSYSVSPVVPTQYF
TRBJ1-2	TRBV9	NA	few	TGTGCCAGCAGCCCAGGGACCGACCTCTCCGGTGGCTACACCTTC	CASSPGTDLSGGYTF
TRBJ2-1	TRBV27	TRBD1	NA	TGTGCCAGCAGTTGGACCACCGGACAGGACAATGAGCAGTTCTTC	CASSWTTGQDNEQFF
TRBJ1-1	TRBV9	NA	NA	TGTGCCAGCAGCGGGCGGGAGTTTAACACTGAAGCTTTCTTT	CASSGREFNTEAFF
TRBJ1-1	TRBV7-9	NA	few	TGTGCCAGCAGTGCAGAAGGGGGAACTGAAGCTTTCTTT	CASSAEGGTEAFF
TRBJ2-7	TRBV4-2	TRBD1	few	TGTGCCAGCAGCCGGATAGGCTCGGGACAGGGGGCGTACGAGCAGTACTTC	CASSRIGSGQGAYEQYF
TRBJ1-5	TRBV19	NA	NA	TGTGCCAGTACCACATCGTGGAATCAGCCCCAGCATTTT	CASTTSWNQPQHF
TRBJ1-2	TRBV7-2	TRBD1	few	TGTGCCAGCAGCCTAACCCGGGGACAGCCTAACTATGGCTACACCTTC	CASSLTRGQPNYGYTF
TRBJ2-5	TRBV7-2	TRBD1	many	TGTGCCAGCAGCCCCGGGACAGGGGGCTTCGAGACCCAGTACTTC	CASSPGTGGFETQYF
TRBJ1-3	TRBV4-3	NA	few	TGCGCCAGCAGCCAAGGAGCTGGACAGCTAACCTCTGGAAACACCATATATTTT	CASSQGAGQLTSGNTIYF
TRBJ2-4	TRBV5-1	TRBD1	NA	TGCGCCAGTCGACAGGGGCGAGGTTTGGACATTCAGTACTTC	CASRQGRGLDIQYF
TRBJ2-3	TRBV7-3	TRBD1	few	TGTGCCAGCAAGGGACAGAACACAGATACGCAGTATTTT	CASKGQNTDTQYF
TRBJ1-5	TRBV28	TRBD1	many	TGTGCCAGCAGTTTACTCTGGGGACAGGGACGTCAGCCCCAGCATTTT	CASSLLWGQGRQPQHF
TRBJ2-7	TRBV5-1	TRBD2	NA	TGCGCCAGCCGAGCGGGGGGGGCCTCCTTGGGCGAGCAGTACTTC	CASRAGGASLGEQYF
TRBJ1-3	TRBV7-2	TRBD1	few	TGTGCCAGCCGGGACAGGGGCTCTCTGTCTGGAAACACCATATATTTT	CASRDRGSLSGNTIYF
TRBJ1-5	TRBV10-3	TRBD1	few	TGTGCCATCGGGGACAGGGATCAGCCCCAGCATTTT	CAIGDRDQPQHF
TRBJ2-3	TRBV4-3	NA	many	TGCGCCAGCAGCCCGGGGATGGACTACCGACCCACAGATACGCAGTATTTT	CASSPGMDYRPTDTQYF
TRBJ1-1	TRBV7-2	NA	few	TGTGCCAGCAGCTTAGCCCCGGCAGTTGAAGCTTTCTTT	CASSLAPAVEAFF
TRBJ2-2	TRBV30	NA	few	TGTGCCTTCAGGGGGGGCAGGCGAAACACCGGGGAGCTGTTTTTT	CAFRGGRRNTGELFF
TRBJ2-1	TRBV19	NA	few	TGTGCCAGTAGTATATCTTGGACCCTGATCGTCAGTGAGCAGTTCTTC	CASSISWTLIVSEQFF
TRBJ2-3	TRBV29-1	TRBD2	NA	TGCAGCGGAGGGGAGGGTTCGATCGATACGCAGTATTTT	CSGGEGSIDTQYF
TRBJ1-4	TRBV7-9	NA	NA	TGTGCCAGCAGCACGGGACCGGGGGGGGAAAAACTGTTTTTT	CASSTGPGGEKLFF
TRBJ1-1	TRBV24-1	NA	few	TGTGCCACCAGTGATTTGGGCCTTGAAGCTTTCTTT	CATSDLGLEAFF
TRBJ2-1	TRBV10-3	TRBD1	NA	TGTGCCATCAGTGAGTCTAAAGATGCCGGACAGGGAAGGCGCAATGAGCAGTTCTTC	CAISESKDAGQGRRNEQFF
TRBJ1-2	TRBV3-1	TRBD1	few	TGTGCCAGCAGCCTCCTCGGGGGGACAGGAGCTAGAGGCTACACCTTC	CASSLLGGTGARGYTF
TRBJ2-3	TRBV6-2/TRBV6-3	NA	few	TGTGCCAGCAGTTACGGGTTAGCGGCGACCCACACAGATACGCAGTATTTT	CASSYGLAATHTDTQYF
TRBJ2-3	TRBV6-5	NA	many	TGTGCCAGCAGAAAGGGAGATACGCAGTATTTT	CASRKGDTQYF
TRBJ2-1	TRBV11-2	NA	NA	TGTGCCGTCGGCTCCAACCTGAACAATGAGCAGTTCTTC	CAVGSNLNNEQFF
TRBJ2-5	TRBV7-9	TRBD1	few	TGTGCCAGCAACATCCTAGCAGGGGGCTTAGAGACCCAGTACTTC	CASNILAGGLETQYF
TRBJ2-7	TRBV12-3/TRBV12-4	TRBD1	few	TGTGCCAGCAGCCGACAGGGGGCGTATTGGTACGAGCAGTACTTC	CASSRQGAYWYEQYF
TRBJ2-3	TRBV7-2	NA	many	TGTGCCAGCAGCCCTAGAACAGATACGCAGTATTTT	CASSPRTDTQYF
TRBJ1-5	TRBV5-6	TRBD1	NA	TGTGCCAGCAGCTACCGGACAGGGGCTTTGTATCAGCCCCAGCATTTT	CASSYRTGALYQPQHF
TRBJ2-7	TRBV6-1	TRBD1	NA	TGTGCCAGCAGTAAAGGACAGGGGTGGGAGCAGTACTTC	CASSKGQGWEQYF
TRBJ1-1	TRBV7-9	NA	few	TGTGCCAGTTGCTGGGACAACACTGAAGCTTTCTTT	CASCWDNTEAFF
TRBJ2-1	TRBV3-1	NA	NA	TGTGCCAGCAGCCAAGACCCTAGCTCCTACAATGAGCAGTTCTTC	CASSQDPSSYNEQFF
TRBJ2-1	TRBV28	NA	NA	TGTGCCAGCAGTTTGAGGGTTTTGGGCTCCTACAATGAGCAGTTCTTC	CASSLRVLGSYNEQFF
TRBJ1-2	TRBV7-8	TRBD1	few	TGTGCCAGCAGCAAGAACCAGGACAGGGGCGATGGCTACACCTTC	CASSKNQDRGDGYTF
TRBJ2-5	TRBV6-6	TRBD2	many	TGTGCCAGCAGTTACGATGGGGGGGAAGAGACCCAGTACTTC	CASSYDGGEETQYF
TRBJ1-4	TRBV6-5	NA	NA	TGTGCCAGCCCTACCCTAGGGGAGCTAGGAACTAATGAAAAACTGTTTTTT	CASPTLGELGTNEKLFF
TRBJ2-3	TRBV6-2/TRBV6-3	NA	NA	TGTGCCAGCAGTTACAGGGATATCACAGATACGCAGTATTTT	CASSYRDITDTQYF
TRBJ2-1	TRBV10-3	TRBD2	many	TGTGCCATCAGTTCTAGCGGGGGCCGGCCCAATGAGCAGTTCTTC	CAISSSGGRPNEQFF
TRBJ2-1	TRBV4-1	NA	few	TGCGCCAGCAGTAAACTAGCCCCCAATGAGCAGTTCTTC	CASSKLAPNEQFF
TRBJ1-2	TRBV19	NA	few	TGTGCCAGTATCGGCGACAGGCTCCTCTATGGCTACACCTTC	CASIGDRLLYGYTF
TRBJ2-7	TRBV12-3/TRBV12-4	NA	few	TGTGCCAGCAGTAATCAGGGGAACGGCTACGAGCAGTACTTC	CASSNQGNGYEQYF
TRBJ2-3	TRBV4-3	TRBD2	few	TGCGCCAGCAGCCAGGGACTAGCGGGGGATACGCAGTATTTT	CASSQGLAGDTQYF